This TCR beta chain was recorded in a study of brain metastases from non-small cell lung cancer. Study-wide points: Expanded T-cell clones appeared in around 58% of brain metastases over primaries.

Germline loops: CDR1 SGHNT, CDR2 YYREEE (reference sequence). Deletions cut 1 base from V and 0 bases from J, with 4 bases between. This CDR3 contains 13 residues. Details on this clone: Its antigen is not known.

Measured with immunoSEQ multiplex PCR; TCRdb has only the in-frame clones, and not every one. The table shows a few thousand clones, with 70% to 90% occurring only once. Input material: primary lung tumor tissue. The V and J genes are TRBV5-4 and TRBJ1-1; D not resolved. The sequence was obtained from a donor aged 40 or over with non-small cell lung cancer. The CDR3 nucleotides read TGTGCCAGCAGCTTGTCTATGAACACTGAAGCTTTCTTT. It encodes CASSLSMNTEAFF. Together with reference TRBV5-4 and TRBJ1-1, the CDR3 gives the full variable domain: ETGVTQSPTHLIKTRGQQVTLRCSSQSGHNTVSWYQQALGQGPQFIFQYYREEENGRGNFPPRFSGLQFPNYSSELNVNALELDDSALYLCASSLSMNTEAFFGQGTRLTVV.